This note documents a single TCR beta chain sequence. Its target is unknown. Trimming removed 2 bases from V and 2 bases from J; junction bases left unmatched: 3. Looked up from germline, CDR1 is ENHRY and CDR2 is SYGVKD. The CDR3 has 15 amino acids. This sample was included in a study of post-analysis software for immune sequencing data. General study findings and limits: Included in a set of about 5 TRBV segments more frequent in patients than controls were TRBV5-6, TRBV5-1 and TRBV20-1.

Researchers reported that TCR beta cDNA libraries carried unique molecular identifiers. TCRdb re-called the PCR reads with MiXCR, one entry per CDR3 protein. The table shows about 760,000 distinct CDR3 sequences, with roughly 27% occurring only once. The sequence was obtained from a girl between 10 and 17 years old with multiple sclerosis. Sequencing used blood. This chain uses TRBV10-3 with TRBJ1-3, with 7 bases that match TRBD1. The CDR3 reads CAISETGEAGNTIYF. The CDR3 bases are TGTGCCATCAGTGAGACAGGGGAAGCTGGAAACACCATATATTTT.